The text below deals with one T cell receptor beta chain. The entry originates in a study of tumor-infiltrating lymphocytes in primary liver carcinoma. Total RNA amounting to roughly 480 ng was the source from which TCR beta cDNA was made with a constant-region primer. Construction of TCR beta libraries relied on three successive nested multiplex PCR rounds employing slightly modified ARM-PCR. In TCRdb, the multiplex PCR reads were re-called with MiXCR into one record per CDR3 protein. This table holds 99,000 or so distinct CDR3 sequences, roughly 80% found once. Unsorted bulk tissue, roughly 20-32 mg of it, served as the source for co-extraction of RNA and DNA. Sequencing used liver tumor tissue from sampling region 3. Subset indicated: tumor region T3, left-lateral pole. This TCR derives from a man in his forties with primary liver carcinoma and hepatitis B virus infection.

CDR3 coding DNA: TGCAGCGTTCAATCGAGGGGAGGATGTGAGCAGTACTTC. Protein sequence: CSVQSRGGCEQYF. V gene TRBV29-1 combines with J gene TRBJ2-7; a possible D gene is TRBD2 (6 bases). The CDR3 extends over 13 amino acids. The germline V gene has CDR1 SQVTM and CDR2 ANQGSEA. Between the trimmed V and J ends, which lost 5 bases and 7 bases, there was a span of 18 bases.